These 5 T cell receptor beta chains were all obtained from the same sample, sequenced in a study of OX40 agonist ivuxolimab in advanced cancers. The table came from immunoSEQ multiplex PCR; TCRdb's copy has only in-frame clones and leaves some out. The profile covers about 95,000 clones, with around 82% appearing a single time and about 3.8% taken by the ten largest. Here the sequenced sample was CD4+ or CD8+ T cells sorted from blood, taken in a trial of the OX40 agonist ivuxolimab. The receptors were gathered from an adult with an advanced solid tumor such as melanoma, head and neck, liver or kidney cancer.

The chain uses TRBV27 and TRBJ2-1; D remains ambiguous. Trimming took 3 bases from V and 0 from J, leaving 3 bases between them. CDR1 MNHEY and CDR2 SMNVEV come from the germline V gene (reference sequence). The length of the CDR3 is 13 residues. In nucleotides, the CDR3 is TGTGCCAGCAGTTTGAGCTCCTACAATGAGCAGTTCTTC. Encoded protein: CASSLSSYNEQFF.

As regards this clone: Other DNA sequences in this specimen translate into the identical CDR3. The J gene is TRBJ1-1, the V gene TRBV6-5; D unclear. Germline V CDR1 and CDR2: MNHEY, SVGAGI. Trimming took off 2 bases at V and 0 bases at J, with 7 bases between the two ends. The CDR3 totals 14 residues. The CDR3 nucleotides are TGTGCCAGCAGTTACGGTTCAGTGAACACTGAAGCTTTCTTT. This sequence encodes CASSYGSVNTEAFF.

V gene TRBV14 combines with J gene TRBJ2-3; TRBD2 matches at 8 bases. With V trimmed by 4 bases and J by 5 bases, 11 bases remained unmatched. The V gene's germline CDR1 is SGHDN and CDR2 FVKESK. CDR3 length equals 16 residues. DNA of the CDR3: TGTGCCAGCAGCCCCTACGGGGCGGGAGGAGTAGATACGCAGTATTTT. Translation gives CASSPYGAGGVDTQYF.

The chain carries TRBV28 and TRBJ1-3; D may be TRBD1 (5 bases). The CDR3 totals 20 residues. Germline CDR1 and CDR2: MDHEN and SYDVKM. Trimming took off 7 bases at V and 0 bases at J, with 28 bases between the two ends. The CDR3 loop is CASTSEIGWGPESSGNTIYF. In DNA, the CDR3 is TGTGCCAGCACTTCAGAAATAGGATGGGGCCCGGAGAGCTCTGGAAACACCATATATTTT.

Here the CDR3 DNA reads TGCAGCGTTGAAGTTTGGTCAGGGGGGGATGCCGGGGAGCTGTTTTTT. Translation: CSVEVWSGGDAGELFF. The chain employs TRBV29-1 and TRBJ2-2, with D tentatively TRBD1 or TRBD2 (7 bases each). The CDR3 contains 16 residues. The germline gives CDR1 SQVTM, CDR2 ANQGSEA. V shed 1 base and J shed 6 bases, with 18 bases lying between them.